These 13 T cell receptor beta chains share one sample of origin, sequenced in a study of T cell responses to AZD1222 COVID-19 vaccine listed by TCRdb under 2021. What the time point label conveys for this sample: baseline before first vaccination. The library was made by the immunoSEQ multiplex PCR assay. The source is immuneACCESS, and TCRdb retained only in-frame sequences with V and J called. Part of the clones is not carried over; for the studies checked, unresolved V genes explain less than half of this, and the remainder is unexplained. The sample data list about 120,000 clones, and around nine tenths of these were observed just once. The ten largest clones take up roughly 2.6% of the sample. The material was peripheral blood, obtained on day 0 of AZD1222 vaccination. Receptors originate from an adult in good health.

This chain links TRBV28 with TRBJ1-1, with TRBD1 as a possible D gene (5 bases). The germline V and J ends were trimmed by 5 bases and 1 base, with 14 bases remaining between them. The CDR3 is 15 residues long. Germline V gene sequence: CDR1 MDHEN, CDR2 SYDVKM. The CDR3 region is CASSPYPGGNTEAFF. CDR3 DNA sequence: TGTGCCAGCAGTCCCTATCCGGGGGGGAACACTGAAGCTTTCTTT.

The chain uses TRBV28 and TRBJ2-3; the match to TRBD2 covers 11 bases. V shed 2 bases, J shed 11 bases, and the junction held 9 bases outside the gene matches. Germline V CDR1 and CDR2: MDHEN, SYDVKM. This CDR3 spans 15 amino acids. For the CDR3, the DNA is TGTGCCAGCAGTTTACCGGGACTAGCGGTAGACCGGCAGTATTTT. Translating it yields CASSLPGLAVDRQYF.

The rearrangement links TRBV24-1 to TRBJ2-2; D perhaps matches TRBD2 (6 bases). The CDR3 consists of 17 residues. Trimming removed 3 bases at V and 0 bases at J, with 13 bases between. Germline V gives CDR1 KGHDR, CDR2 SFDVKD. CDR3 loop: CATSDSGRRSNTGELFF. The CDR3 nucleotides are TGTGCCACCAGTGATAGTGGGAGGCGGTCGAACACCGGGGAGCTGTTTTTT.

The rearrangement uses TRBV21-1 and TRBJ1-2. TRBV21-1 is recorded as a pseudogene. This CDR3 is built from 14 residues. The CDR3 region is CASSGRWNNYGYTF. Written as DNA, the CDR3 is TGTGCCAGCAGCGGTCGATGGAACAACTATGGCTACACCTTC.

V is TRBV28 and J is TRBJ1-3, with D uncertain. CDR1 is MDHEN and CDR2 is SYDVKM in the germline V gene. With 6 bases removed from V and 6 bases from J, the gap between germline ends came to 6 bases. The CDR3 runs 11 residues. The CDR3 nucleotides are TGTGCCAGCAGCTCCCAAAACACCATATATTTT. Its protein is CASSSQNTIYF.

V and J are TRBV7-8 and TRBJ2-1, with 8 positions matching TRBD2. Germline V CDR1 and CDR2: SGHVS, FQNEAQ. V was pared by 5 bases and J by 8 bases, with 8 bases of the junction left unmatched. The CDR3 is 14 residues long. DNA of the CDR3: TGTGCCAGCAGCCTTTTAGAGCGGGAGCATGAGCAGTTCTTC. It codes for CASSLLEREHEQFF.

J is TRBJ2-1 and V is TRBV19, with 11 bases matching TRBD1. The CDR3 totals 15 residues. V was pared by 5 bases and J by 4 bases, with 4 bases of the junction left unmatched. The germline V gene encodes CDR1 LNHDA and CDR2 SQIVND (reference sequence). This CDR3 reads CASSGGTGGYNEQFF. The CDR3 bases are TGTGCCAGTAGTGGAGGGACAGGGGGTTACAATGAGCAGTTCTTC. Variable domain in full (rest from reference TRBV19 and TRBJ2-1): DGGITQSPKYLFRKEGQNVTLSCEQNLNHDAMYWYRQDPGQGLRLIYYSQIVNDFQKGDIAEGYSVSREKKESFPLTVTSAQKNPTAFYLCASSGGTGGYNEQFFGPGTRLTVL.

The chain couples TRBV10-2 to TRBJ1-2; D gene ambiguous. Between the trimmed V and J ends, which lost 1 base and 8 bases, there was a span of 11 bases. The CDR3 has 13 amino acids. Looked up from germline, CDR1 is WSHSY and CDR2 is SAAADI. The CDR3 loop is CASSEYAREGYTF. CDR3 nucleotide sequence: TGCGCCAGCAGTGAGTACGCCCGGGAGGGCTACACCTTC.

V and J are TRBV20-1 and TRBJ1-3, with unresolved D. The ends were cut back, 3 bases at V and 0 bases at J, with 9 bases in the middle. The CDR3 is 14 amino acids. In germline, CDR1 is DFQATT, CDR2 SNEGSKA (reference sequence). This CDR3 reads CSASQPLSGNTIYF. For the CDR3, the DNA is TGCAGTGCTAGTCAGCCCCTCTCTGGAAACACCATATATTTT.

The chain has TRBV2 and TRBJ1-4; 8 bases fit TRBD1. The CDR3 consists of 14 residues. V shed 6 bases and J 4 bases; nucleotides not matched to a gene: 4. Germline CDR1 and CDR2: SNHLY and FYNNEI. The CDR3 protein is CASRTGGSNEKLFF. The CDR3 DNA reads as TGTGCCAGCAGAACAGGGGGGAGTAATGAAAAACTGTTTTTT.

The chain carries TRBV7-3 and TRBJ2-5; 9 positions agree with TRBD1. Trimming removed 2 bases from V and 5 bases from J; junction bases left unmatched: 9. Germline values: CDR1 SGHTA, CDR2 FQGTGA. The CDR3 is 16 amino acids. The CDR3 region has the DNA TGTGCCAGCAGCTTATACAGGGGGCAGTTGGGGGAGACCCAGTACTTC. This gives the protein CASSLYRGQLGETQYF.

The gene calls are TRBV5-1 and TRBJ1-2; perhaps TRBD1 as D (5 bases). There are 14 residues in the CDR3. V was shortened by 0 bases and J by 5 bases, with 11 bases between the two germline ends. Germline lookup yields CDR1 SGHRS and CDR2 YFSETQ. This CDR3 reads CASSLGGTEYGYTF. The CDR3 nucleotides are TGCGCCAGCAGCTTGGGAGGGACTGAATATGGCTACACCTTC.

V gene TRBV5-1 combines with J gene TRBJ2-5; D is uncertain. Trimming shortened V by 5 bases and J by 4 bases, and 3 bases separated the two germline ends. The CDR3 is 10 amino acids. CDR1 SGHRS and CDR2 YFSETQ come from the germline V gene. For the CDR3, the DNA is TGCGCCAGCAGAGGAGAGACCCAGTACTTC. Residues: CASRGETQYF. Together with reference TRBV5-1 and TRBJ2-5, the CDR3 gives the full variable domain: KAGVTQTPRYLIKTRGQQVTLSCSPISGHRSVSWYQQTPGQGLQFLFEYFSETQRNKGNFPGRFSGRQFSNSRSEMNVSTLELGDSALYLCASRGETQYFGPGTRLLVL.